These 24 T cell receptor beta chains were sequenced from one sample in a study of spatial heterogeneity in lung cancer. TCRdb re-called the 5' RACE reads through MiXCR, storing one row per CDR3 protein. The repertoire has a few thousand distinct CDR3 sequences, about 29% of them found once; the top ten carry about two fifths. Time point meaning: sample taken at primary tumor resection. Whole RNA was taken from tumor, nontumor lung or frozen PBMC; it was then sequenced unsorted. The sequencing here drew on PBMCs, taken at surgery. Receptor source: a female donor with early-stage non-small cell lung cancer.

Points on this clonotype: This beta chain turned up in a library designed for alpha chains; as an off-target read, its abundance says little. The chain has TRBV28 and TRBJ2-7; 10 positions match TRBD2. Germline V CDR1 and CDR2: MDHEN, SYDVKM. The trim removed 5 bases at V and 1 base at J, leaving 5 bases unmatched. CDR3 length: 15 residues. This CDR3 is CASSPPSGSSYEQYF. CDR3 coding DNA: TGTGCCAGCAGTCCTCCTAGCGGGAGTTCCTACGAGCAGTACTTC.

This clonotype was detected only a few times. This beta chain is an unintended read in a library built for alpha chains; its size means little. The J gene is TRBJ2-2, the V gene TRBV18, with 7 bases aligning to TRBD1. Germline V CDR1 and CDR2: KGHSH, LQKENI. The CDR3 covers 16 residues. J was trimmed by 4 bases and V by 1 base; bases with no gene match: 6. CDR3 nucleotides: TGTGCCAGCTCACCACGGCAACAGGGGACCACCGGGGAGCTGTTTTTT. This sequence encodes CASSPRQQGTTGELFF.

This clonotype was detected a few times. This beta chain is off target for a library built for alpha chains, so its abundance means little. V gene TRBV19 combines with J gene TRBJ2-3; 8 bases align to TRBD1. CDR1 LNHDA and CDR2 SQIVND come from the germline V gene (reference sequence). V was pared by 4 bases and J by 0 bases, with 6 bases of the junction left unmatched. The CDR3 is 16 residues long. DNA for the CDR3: TGTGCCAGTAGTAGACGACAGGGGCCCAGCACAGATACGCAGTATTTT. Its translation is CASSRRQGPSTDTQYF.

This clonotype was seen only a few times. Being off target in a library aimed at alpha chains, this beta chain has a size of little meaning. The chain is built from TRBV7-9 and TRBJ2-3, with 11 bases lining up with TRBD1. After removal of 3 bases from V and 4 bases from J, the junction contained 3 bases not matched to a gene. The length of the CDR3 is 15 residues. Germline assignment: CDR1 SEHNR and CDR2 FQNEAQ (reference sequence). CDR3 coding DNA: TGTGCCAGCAGCTTCGGGACAGGGGGGGCAGATACGCAGTATTTT. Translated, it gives CASSFGTGGADTQYF.

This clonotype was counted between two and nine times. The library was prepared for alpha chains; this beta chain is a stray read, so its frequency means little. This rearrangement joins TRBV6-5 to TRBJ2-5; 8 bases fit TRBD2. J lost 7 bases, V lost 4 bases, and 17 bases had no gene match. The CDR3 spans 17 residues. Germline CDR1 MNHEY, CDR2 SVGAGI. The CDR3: CASSSTGTRGGQRTQYF. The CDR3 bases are TGTGCCAGCAGTTCTACCGGGACTAGAGGGGGGCAGCGGACCCAGTACTTC.

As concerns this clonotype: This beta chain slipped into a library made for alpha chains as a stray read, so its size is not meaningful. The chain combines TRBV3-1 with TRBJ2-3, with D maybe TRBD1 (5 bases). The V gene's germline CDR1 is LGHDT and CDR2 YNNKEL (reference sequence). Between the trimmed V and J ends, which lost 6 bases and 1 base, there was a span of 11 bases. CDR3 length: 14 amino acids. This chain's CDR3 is CASSQGGGTDTQYF. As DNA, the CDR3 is TGTGCCAGCAGTCAGGGCGGCGGCACAGATACGCAGTATTTT.

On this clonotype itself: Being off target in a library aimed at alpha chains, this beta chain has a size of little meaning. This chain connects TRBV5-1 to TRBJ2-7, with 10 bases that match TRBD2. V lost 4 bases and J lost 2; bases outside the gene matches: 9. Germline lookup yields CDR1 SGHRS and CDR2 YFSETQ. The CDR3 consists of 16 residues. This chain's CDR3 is CASSLGRTSGTYEQYF. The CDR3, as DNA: TGCGCCAGCAGCCTAGGGCGGACTAGCGGAACCTACGAGCAGTACTTC.

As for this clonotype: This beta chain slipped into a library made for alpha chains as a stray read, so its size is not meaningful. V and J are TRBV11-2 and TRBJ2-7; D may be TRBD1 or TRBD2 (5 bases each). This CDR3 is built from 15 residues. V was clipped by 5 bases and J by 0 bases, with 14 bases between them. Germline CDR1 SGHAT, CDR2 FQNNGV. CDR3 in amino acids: CASSQQSGTSYEQYF. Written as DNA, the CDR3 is TGTGCCAGCAGCCAGCAGTCAGGGACCTCCTACGAGCAGTACTTC. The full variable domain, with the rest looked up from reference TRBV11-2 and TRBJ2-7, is EAGVAQSPRYKIIEKRQSVAFWCNPISGHATLYWYQQILGQGPKLLIQFQNNGVVDDSQLPKDRFSAERLKGVDSTLKIQPAKLEDSAVYLCASSQQSGTSYEQYFGPGTRLTVT.

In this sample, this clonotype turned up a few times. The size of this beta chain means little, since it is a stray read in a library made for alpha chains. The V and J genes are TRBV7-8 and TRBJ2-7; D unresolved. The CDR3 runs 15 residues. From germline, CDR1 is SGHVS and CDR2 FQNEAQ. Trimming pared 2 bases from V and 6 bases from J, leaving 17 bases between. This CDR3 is CASSLMKGMFPEQYF. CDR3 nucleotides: TGTGCCAGCAGCTTAATGAAGGGTATGTTCCCCGAGCAGTACTTC.

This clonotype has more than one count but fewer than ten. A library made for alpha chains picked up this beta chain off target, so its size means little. CDR3 bases: TGTGCCAGCACCAGTCAGGCAGGGTCCTACAATGAGCAGTTCTTC. Translating gives CASTSQAGSYNEQFF. V gene TRBV5-5 combines with J gene TRBJ2-1; the D gene is possibly TRBD1 (5 bases). V was pared by 6 bases and J by 1 base, with 14 bases between. Germline loops: CDR1 SGHKS, CDR2 YYEKEE (reference sequence). There are 15 residues in the CDR3.

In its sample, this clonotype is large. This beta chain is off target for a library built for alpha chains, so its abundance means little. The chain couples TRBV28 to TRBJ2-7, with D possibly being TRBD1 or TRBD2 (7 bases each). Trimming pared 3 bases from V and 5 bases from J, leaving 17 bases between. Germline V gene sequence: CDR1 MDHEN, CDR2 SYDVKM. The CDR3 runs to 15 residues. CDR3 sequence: CASSFRGGLRHEQYF. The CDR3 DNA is TGTGCCAGCAGTTTCAGGGGGGGCCTTAGACACGAGCAGTACTTC.

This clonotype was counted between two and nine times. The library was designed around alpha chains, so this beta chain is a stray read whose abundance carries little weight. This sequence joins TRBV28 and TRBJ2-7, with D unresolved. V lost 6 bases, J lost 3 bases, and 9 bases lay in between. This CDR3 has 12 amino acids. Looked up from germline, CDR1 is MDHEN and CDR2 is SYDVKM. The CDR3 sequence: CASSPTDYEQYF. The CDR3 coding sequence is TGTGCCAGCAGCCCGACGGACTACGAGCAGTACTTC.

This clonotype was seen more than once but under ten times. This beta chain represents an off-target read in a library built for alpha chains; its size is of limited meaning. CDR3 coding DNA: TGCAGTGCTGACGGGACAGGGGTGGTTAACTATGGCTACACCTTC. Translated, it gives CSADGTGVVNYGYTF. This rearrangement joins TRBV20-1 to TRBJ1-2; 10 positions match TRBD1. Germline V gene sequence: CDR1 DFQATT, CDR2 SNEGSKA (reference sequence). V lost 5 bases and J lost 1; bases outside the gene matches: 7. The CDR3 runs to 15 residues.

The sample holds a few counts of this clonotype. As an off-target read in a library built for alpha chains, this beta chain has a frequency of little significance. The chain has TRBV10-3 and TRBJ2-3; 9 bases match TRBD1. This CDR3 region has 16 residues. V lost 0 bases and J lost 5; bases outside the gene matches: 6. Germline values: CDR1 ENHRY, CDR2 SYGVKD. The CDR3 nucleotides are TGTGCCATCAGTGAGTCCCCCGGGACAGGGATAGATACGCAGTATTTT. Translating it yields CAISESPGTGIDTQYF.

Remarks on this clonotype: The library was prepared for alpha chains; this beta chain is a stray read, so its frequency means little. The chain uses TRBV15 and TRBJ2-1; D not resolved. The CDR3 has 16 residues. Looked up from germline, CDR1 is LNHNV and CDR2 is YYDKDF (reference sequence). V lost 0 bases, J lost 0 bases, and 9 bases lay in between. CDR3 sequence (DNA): TGTGCCACCAGCAGAGATCCCAGTAGCTCCTACAATGAGCAGTTCTTC. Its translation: CATSRDPSSSYNEQFF.

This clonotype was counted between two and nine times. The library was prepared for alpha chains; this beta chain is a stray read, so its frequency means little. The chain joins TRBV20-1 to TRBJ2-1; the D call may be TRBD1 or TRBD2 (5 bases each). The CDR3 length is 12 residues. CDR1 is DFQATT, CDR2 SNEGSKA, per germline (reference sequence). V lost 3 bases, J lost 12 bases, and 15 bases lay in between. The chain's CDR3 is CSARGTGQGQFF. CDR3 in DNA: TGCAGTGCTAGGGGGACGGGTCAAGGGCAGTTCTTC.

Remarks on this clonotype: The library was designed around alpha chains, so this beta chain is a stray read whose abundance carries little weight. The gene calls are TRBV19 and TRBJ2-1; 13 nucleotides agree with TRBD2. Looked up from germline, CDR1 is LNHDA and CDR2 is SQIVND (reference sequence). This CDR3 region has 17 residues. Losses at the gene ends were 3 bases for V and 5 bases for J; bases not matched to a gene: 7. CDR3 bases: TGTGCCAGTAGTATGGTTCTGACTAGCGGGAGGAACAATGAGCAGTTCTTC. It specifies CASSMVLTSGRNNEQFF.

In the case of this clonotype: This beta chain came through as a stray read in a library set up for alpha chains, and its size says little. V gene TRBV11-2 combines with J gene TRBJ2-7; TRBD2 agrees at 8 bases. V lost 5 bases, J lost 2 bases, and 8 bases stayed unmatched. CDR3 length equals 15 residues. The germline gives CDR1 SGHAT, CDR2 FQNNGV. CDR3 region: CASSLPGSGTYEQYF. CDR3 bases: TGTGCCAGCAGCCTGCCAGGTAGCGGGACCTACGAGCAGTACTTC.

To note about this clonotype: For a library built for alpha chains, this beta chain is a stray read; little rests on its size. In DNA form, the CDR3 reads TGTGCCAGCAGCTTAGCGGGAGCCGGGGAGACCCAGTACTTC. It is translated as CASSLAGAGETQYF. The gene calls are TRBV7-2 and TRBJ2-5; D is possibly TRBD2 (5 bases). The germline V and J ends were trimmed by 0 bases and 5 bases, with 10 bases remaining between them. The germline V gene has CDR1 SGHTA and CDR2 FQGNSA. The CDR3 length is 14 residues. The full variable domain, rest sourced from reference TRBV7-2 and TRBJ2-5, is GAGVSQSPSNKVTEKGKDVELRCDPISGHTALYWYRQSLGQGLEFLIYFQGNSAPDKSGLPSDRFSAERTGGSVSTLTIQRTQQEDSAVYLCASSLAGAGETQYFGPGTRLLVL.

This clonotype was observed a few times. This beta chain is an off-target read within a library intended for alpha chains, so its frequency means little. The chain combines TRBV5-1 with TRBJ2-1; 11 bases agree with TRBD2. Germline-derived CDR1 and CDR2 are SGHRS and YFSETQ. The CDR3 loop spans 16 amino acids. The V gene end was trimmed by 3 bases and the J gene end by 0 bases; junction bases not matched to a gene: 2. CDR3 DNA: TGCGCCAGCAGCTCTAGCGGGGGGAGCTCCTACAATGAGCAGTTCTTC. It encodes CASSSSGGSSYNEQFF.

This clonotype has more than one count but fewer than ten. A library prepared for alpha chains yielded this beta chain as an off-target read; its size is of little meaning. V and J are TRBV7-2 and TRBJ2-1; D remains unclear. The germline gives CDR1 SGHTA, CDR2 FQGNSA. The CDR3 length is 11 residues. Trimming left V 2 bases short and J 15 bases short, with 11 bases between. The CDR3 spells CASSLRMRLFF. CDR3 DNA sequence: TGTGCCAGCAGCTTACGAATGAGATTGTTCTTC.

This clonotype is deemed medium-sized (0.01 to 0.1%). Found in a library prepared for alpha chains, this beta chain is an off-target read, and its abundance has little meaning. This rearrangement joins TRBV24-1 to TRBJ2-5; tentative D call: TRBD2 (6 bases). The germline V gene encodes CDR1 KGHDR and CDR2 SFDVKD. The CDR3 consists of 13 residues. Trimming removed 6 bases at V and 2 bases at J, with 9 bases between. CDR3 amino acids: CATSFSGQETQYF. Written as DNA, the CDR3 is TGTGCCACCAGTTTTAGCGGTCAAGAGACCCAGTACTTC.

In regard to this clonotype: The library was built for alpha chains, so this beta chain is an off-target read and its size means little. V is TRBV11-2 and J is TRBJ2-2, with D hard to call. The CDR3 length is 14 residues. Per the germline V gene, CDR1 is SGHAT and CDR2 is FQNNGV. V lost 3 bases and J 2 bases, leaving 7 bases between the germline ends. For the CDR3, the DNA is TGTGCCAGCAGCTTCTGGGAAAACACCGGGGAGCTGTTTTTT. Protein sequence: CASSFWENTGELFF.

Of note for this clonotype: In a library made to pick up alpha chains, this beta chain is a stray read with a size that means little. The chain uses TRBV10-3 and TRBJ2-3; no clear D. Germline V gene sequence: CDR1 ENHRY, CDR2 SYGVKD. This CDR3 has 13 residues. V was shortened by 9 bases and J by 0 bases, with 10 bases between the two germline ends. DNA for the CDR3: TGTGCCATAGGAACCTTGAGCACAGATACGCAGTATTTT. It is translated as CAIGTLSTDTQYF.